The 13 T cell receptor beta chains presented below share a single source sample, sequenced in a study of shared clonotypes between healthy human individuals. Libraries were prepared by immunoSEQ multiplex PCR; TCRdb keeps only in-frame clonotypes and omits some of them. The sample has about 820,000 clones; almost 95% are singletons. Positively selected for CCR7, the CD45RO-negative cells used as naive CD8 cells excluded terminally differentiated effector memory CD45RA+ cells. Sequenced sample: naive CD8+ T cells sorted from blood. These receptors were taken from a man under 40 in good health.

The J gene is TRBJ2-1, the V gene TRBV2; either TRBD1 or TRBD2 may fit D (5 bases each). Germline V gives CDR1 SNHLY, CDR2 FYNNEI. V gave up 8 bases and J gave up 5 bases, with 10 bases separating them. The CDR3 loop spans 12 amino acids. CDR3 protein: CASPGRHNEQFF. As DNA, the CDR3 is TGTGCCAGCCCGGGACGGCACAATGAGCAGTTCTTC. Combining the CDR3 with reference TRBV2 and TRBJ2-1 gives the whole variable domain EPEVTQTPSHQVTQMGQEVILRCVPISNHLYFYWYRQILGQKVEFLVSFYNNEISEKSEIFDDQFSVERPDGSNFTLKIRSTKLEDSAMYFCASPGRHNEQFFGPGTRLTVL.

The rearrangement links TRBV25-1 to TRBJ2-1; the D is unclear. Germline V CDR1 and CDR2: MGHDK, SYGVNS. V shed 3 bases and J shed 5 bases, with 17 bases lying between them. The CDR3 sequence is 16 residues long. The CDR3 DNA reads as TGTGCCAGCAGTGACCCAAGTAGTATCAGAGACAATGAGCAGTTCTTC. Translation gives CASSDPSSIRDNEQFF.

This clone came up a few times. The genes are TRBV7-6 and TRBJ2-3; 10 bases fit TRBD1. This CDR3 is 15 amino acids long. Germline V gives CDR1 SGHVS, CDR2 FNYEAQ. The ends lost 6 bases at V and 3 bases at J; junction bases unmatched: 6. The CDR3 region has the DNA TGTGCCAGCAGAGGCGGGACAGGGGAGACAGATACGCAGTATTTT. Its protein is CASRGGTGETDTQYF.

The chain recombines TRBV6-1 with TRBJ2-3; the D is unclear. The CDR3 spans 14 residues. V was clipped by 7 bases and J by 0 bases, with 11 bases between them. Germline CDR1 is MNHNS and CDR2 is SASEGT. CDR3 sequence: CASIPRTSTDTQYF. The CDR3 bases are TGTGCCAGCATCCCCCGTACTAGCACAGATACGCAGTATTTT.

This chain joins TRBV27 and TRBJ2-5; a weak D match, TRBD1 (5 bases). Germline loops: CDR1 MNHEY, CDR2 SMNVEV (reference sequence). The CDR3 loop spans 14 amino acids. The V end lost 3 bases, the J end lost 2 bases, and 10 bases lay between the germline ends. As DNA, the CDR3 is TGTGCCAGCAGTTTCCTTCAGGGTCAAGAGACCCAGTACTTC. Translated, it gives CASSFLQGQETQYF.

V gene TRBV5-1 combines with J gene TRBJ2-7; D remains unclear. Germline assignment: CDR1 SGHRS and CDR2 YFSETQ. Trimming removed 0 bases at V and 5 bases at J, with 15 bases between. The CDR3 sequence is 15 residues long. As DNA, the CDR3 is TGCGCCAGCAGCTTGGCGGTCAACGCTGGGAACGAGCAGTACTTC. Protein: CASSLAVNAGNEQYF.

The J gene is TRBJ2-1, the V gene TRBV28; D unclear. CDR3 length equals 14 residues. Germline V gene sequence: CDR1 MDHEN, CDR2 SYDVKM. V lost 6 bases, J lost 2 bases, and 11 bases lay in between. The DNA of the CDR3 is TGTGCCAGCAGCCGTACGTCTCCCTACAATGAGCAGTTCTTC. Protein product: CASSRTSPYNEQFF.

The chain employs TRBV5-1 and TRBJ1-4; no clear D gene. This CDR3 spans 16 amino acids. V lost 4 bases, J lost 0 bases, and 13 bases lay in between. Germline CDR1 reads SGHRS; CDR2 reads YFSETQ. In nucleotides, the CDR3 is TGCGCCAGCAGCCCCGGGGTGGCGGCAACTAATGAAAAACTGTTTTTT. Amino acids: CASSPGVAATNEKLFF. Variable domain in full (rest from reference TRBV5-1 and TRBJ1-4): KAGVTQTPRYLIKTRGQQVTLSCSPISGHRSVSWYQQTPGQGLQFLFEYFSETQRNKGNFPGRFSGRQFSNSRSEMNVSTLELGDSALYLCASSPGVAATNEKLFFGSGTQLSVL.

This clone was seen more than once but under ten times. This sequence joins TRBV27 and TRBJ1-5; D call uncertain. Between the trimmed V and J ends, which lost 0 bases and 4 bases, there was a span of 4 bases. The CDR3 contains 13 residues. Germline V gives CDR1 MNHEY, CDR2 SMNVEV (reference sequence). The CDR3 loop is CASSLSQNQPQHF. The CDR3 DNA reads TGTGCCAGCAGTTTATCCCAGAATCAGCCCCAGCATTTT.

The gene calls are TRBV19 and TRBJ1-1; D gene uncertain. In germline, CDR1 is LNHDA, CDR2 SQIVND (reference sequence). Trimming removed 0 bases at V and 0 bases at J, with 5 bases between. The CDR3 loop spans 14 amino acids. The CDR3 DNA is TGTGCCAGTAGTATAGAGGATTTGAACACTGAAGCTTTCTTT. Translation gives CASSIEDLNTEAFF.

The gene calls are TRBV27 and TRBJ2-7; D is unresolved. The CDR3 is made up of 16 amino acids. V was pared by 5 bases and J by 0 bases, with 17 bases between. CDR1 and CDR2 from the germline V gene are MNHEY and SMNVEV (reference sequence). CDR3 DNA: TGTGCCAGCAGTCCCACCGTCGTACCTAGCTCCTACGAGCAGTACTTC. Its translation is CASSPTVVPSSYEQYF.

The rearrangement uses TRBV7-9 and TRBJ1-5; D ambiguous. This CDR3 comprises 13 residues. From germline, CDR1 is SEHNR and CDR2 FQNEAQ (reference sequence). V lost 5 bases, J lost 11 bases, and 16 bases lay in between. The CDR3 sequence is CASSAGGQRAQHF. The CDR3 DNA follows: TGTGCCAGCAGCGCCGGCGGGCAAAGGGCCCAGCATTTT. The full variable domain, rest sourced from reference TRBV7-9 and TRBJ1-5, is DTGVSQNPRHKITKRGQNVTFRCDPISEHNRLYWYRQTLGQGPEFLTYFQNEAQLEKSRLLSDRFSAERPKGSFSTLEIQRTEQGDSAMYLCASSAGGQRAQHFGDGTRLSIL.

Here the CDR3 reads CASSEFAGDHEQYF. CDR3 DNA: TGCGCCAGCAGTGAATTTGCGGGAGACCACGAGCAGTACTTC. The chain carries TRBV10-1 and TRBJ2-7; 7 nucleotides agree with TRBD2. Unmatched junction bases numbered 7, after V lost 3 bases and J lost 5 bases. The CDR3 covers 14 residues. Per germline, CDR1 WNHNN and CDR2 SYGVQD (reference sequence).